This TCR beta chain was documented in a study of post-analysis software for immune sequencing data. Study-level findings and limits: Batch-matched samples strongly co-clustered by F measure. With TRBV5-6, TRBV5-1 and TRBV20-1 included, 5 or 6 TRBV segments were more frequent in patients than in controls.

This clonotype turned up a few times. As yet, its antigen is unknown. The CDR3 length is 11 residues. Trimming removed 7 bases from V and 11 bases from J, with 11 bases in between. Germline CDR1 is MNHNY and CDR2 is SVGAGI (reference sequence). Unique molecular identifiers were built into the TCR beta cDNA libraries. From the PCR reads, TCRdb called clonotypes with MiXCR, one entry per CDR3 protein. The sample lists fewer than 550,000 distinct CDR3 sequences, around 34% occurring once. The rearrangement uses TRBV6-6 and TRBJ1-4, with D unclear. The specimen was blood. This TCR was recovered from a girl aged 2-17 years with multiple sclerosis. The CDR3 nucleotides read TGTGCCAGCACCCCCGGGTGGAAACTGTTTTTT. Protein: CASTPGWKLFF.